This TCR beta chain was recorded in a study of T-cell memory formation after mild COVID-19. TCRdb used MiXCR to reprocess the 5' RACE reads, holding one entry per CDR3 protein. The sample contains hundreds of thousands of distinct CDR3 sequences, 20% to 25% of which appear only once. Study-level findings and limits: Those CD4+ clones that contracted were mainly in CM and EM (CD8+ ones in EMRA).

Trimming pared 10 bases from V and 4 bases from J, leaving 13 bases between. The CDR3 consists of 12 residues. Per the germline V gene, CDR1 is MNHEY and CDR2 is SVGAGI. As for this clonotype: Its matching antigen is unknown.

The sequencing input was PBMCs or a T cell subset sorted from them (not recorded which). The sequence came from an adult woman who had mild COVID-19 (a few samples of this study predate the infection). Cell type and time point are not known. The chain combines TRBV6-5 with TRBJ1-1, with a possible D match to TRBD1 (5 bases). CDR3 in amino acids: CATHKGATEAFF. CDR3 DNA sequence: TGTGCCACCCACAAAGGGGCCACTGAAGCTTTCTTT.